The clone carrying this T cell receptor beta chain was recorded once. This table comes from immunoSEQ multiplex PCR, and its TCRdb copy is limited to in-frame clones, with some not included. Among 37,000 or so clones, 70% to 90% were seen once, and the ten largest hold around 16%. The sample comes from a study of OX40 agonist ivuxolimab in advanced cancers. Germline V gene sequence: CDR1 SGDLS, CDR2 YYNGEE. This CDR3 contains 14 residues. The V and J ends lost 0 bases and 4 bases, in that order; junction bases with no gene match: 4. Material: CD4+ or CD8+ T cells sorted from blood, obtained in a trial of the OX40 agonist ivuxolimab. This TCR came from an adult with an advanced solid tumor such as melanoma, head and neck, liver or kidney cancer. This sequence joins TRBV9 and TRBJ2-7, with 7 bases lining up with TRBD1. CDR3 loop: CASSVAARGYEQYF. The CDR3 nucleotides read TGTGCCAGCAGCGTAGCTGCCAGGGGGTACGAGCAGTACTTC.